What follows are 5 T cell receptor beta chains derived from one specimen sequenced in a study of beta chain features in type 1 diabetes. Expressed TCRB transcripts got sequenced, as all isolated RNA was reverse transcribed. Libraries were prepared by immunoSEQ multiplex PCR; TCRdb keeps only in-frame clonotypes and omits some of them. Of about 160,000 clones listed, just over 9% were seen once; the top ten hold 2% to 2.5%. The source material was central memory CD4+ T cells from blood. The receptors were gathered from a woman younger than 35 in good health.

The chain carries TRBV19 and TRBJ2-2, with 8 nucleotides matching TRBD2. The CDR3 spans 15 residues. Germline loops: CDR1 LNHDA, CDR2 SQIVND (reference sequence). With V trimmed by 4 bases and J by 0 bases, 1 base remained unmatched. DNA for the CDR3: TGTGCCAGTAGTAGACTAGCGTCGAACACCGGGGAGCTGTTTTTT. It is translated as CASSRLASNTGELFF.

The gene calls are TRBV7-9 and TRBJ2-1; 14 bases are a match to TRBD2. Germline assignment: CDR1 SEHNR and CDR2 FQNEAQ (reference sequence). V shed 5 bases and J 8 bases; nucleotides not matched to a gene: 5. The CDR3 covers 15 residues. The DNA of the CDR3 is TGTGCCAGCAGCAGACTAGCGGGAGGGCGTGATGAGCAGTTCTTC. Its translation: CASSRLAGGRDEQFF.

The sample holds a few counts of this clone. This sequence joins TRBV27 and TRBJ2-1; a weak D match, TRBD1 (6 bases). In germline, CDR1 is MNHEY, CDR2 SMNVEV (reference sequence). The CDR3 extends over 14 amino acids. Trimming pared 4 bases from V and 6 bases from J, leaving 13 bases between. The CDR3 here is CASSSSDSFNEQFF. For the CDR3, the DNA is TGTGCCAGCAGTTCCTCGGACAGCTTCAATGAGCAGTTCTTC.

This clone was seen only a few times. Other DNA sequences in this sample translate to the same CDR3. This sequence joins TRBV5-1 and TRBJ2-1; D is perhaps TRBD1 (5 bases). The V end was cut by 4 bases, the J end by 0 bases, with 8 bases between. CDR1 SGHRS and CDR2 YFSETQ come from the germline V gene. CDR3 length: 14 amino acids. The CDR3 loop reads CASSRGGSYNEQFF. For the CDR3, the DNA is TGCGCCAGCAGCAGGGGTGGCTCCTACAATGAGCAGTTCTTC.

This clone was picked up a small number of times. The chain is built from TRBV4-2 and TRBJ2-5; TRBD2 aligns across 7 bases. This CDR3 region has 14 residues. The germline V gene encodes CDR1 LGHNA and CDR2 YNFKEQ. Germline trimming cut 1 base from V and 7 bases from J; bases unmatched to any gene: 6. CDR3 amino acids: CASSQGPAGTTQYF. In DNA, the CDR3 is TGTGCCAGCAGCCAAGGGCCAGCGGGGACGACCCAGTACTTC.